The 4 T cell receptor beta chains below all came from one sample that was sequenced in a study of cytomegalovirus exposure and HLA in healthy donors. Use of 60 Vbeta and 13 Jbeta primers characterized the PCR. Profiling relied on immunoSEQ multiplex PCR, and the TCRdb table lists in-frame clones only, not all of them. The table includes about 82,000 clones, less than 80% detected once. Sequencing was performed on PBMCs. Receptors originate from a human donor in good health.

The chain carries TRBV6-4 and TRBJ1-5, with no clear D. Germline assignment: CDR1 MRHNA and CDR2 SNTAGT. V was shortened by 1 base and J by 7 bases, with 8 bases between the two germline ends. The CDR3 is 13 amino acids. CDR3 sequence: CASSDWPQQPQHF. The CDR3 DNA is TGTGCCAGCAGTGACTGGCCGCAGCAGCCCCAGCATTTT.

This chain joins TRBV27 and TRBJ2-2; a possible D gene is TRBD2 (5 bases). The CDR3 consists of 13 residues. Trimming left V 4 bases short and J 6 bases short, with 9 bases between. Germline values: CDR1 MNHEY, CDR2 SMNVEV (reference sequence). CDR3 protein: CASSSLGSGELFF. The CDR3 coding sequence is TGTGCCAGCAGTTCACTAGGTTCCGGGGAGCTGTTTTTT.

The V gene is TRBV4-1, the J gene TRBJ1-5; D is undetermined. Germline V gene lookup returns CDR1 MGHRA and CDR2 YSYEKL. The V end was cut by 1 base, the J end by 1 base, with 8 bases between. This CDR3 region has 15 residues. CDR3 sequence reads: CASSQVAKSNQPQHF. The CDR3 DNA reads as TGCGCCAGCAGCCAAGTAGCTAAGAGCAATCAGCCCCAGCATTTT.

The CDR3 loop reads CASSISSTVYSYEQYF. CDR3 nucleotide sequence: TGTGCCAGTAGTATTTCGAGCACAGTTTACTCCTACGAGCAGTACTTC. This chain joins TRBV19 and TRBJ2-7, with D uncertain. CDR1 LNHDA and CDR2 SQIVND come from the germline V gene (reference sequence). The CDR3 contains 16 residues. The V and J ends lost 3 bases and 0 bases respectively, with 15 bases between them.